This entry features one T cell receptor (beta chain) sequence. Its antigen is unknown. This specimen comes from a study of post-analysis software for immune sequencing data. The overall study: Relapsing-remitting, secondary progressive and progressive-relapsing courses of multiple sclerosis were included. Whole-study results and caveats: Comparison of patients with controls showed five TRBV segments more frequent in patients, TRBV5-6, TRBV5-1 and TRBV20-1 among them.

The CDR3 loop spans 15 amino acids. Losses at the gene ends were 0 bases for V and 0 bases for J; bases not matched to a gene: 4. The germline gives CDR1 DFQATT, CDR2 SNEGSKA (reference sequence). cDNA libraries of TCR beta carried unique molecular identifiers. Starting from roughly 1.1 to 9.2 million T cells, the study yielded 500,000 or so cDNA molecules. TCRdb re-called the PCR reads with MiXCR, one entry per CDR3 protein. Among a few hundred thousand distinct CDR3 sequences listed, less than 45% were seen once. This receptor was obtained from a girl aged 5 to 17 with multiple sclerosis. The source material was blood. The V and J genes are TRBV20-1 and TRBJ2-7, with TRBD2 matching 8 bases. The CDR3 reads CSARELAGFSYEQYF. CDR3 nucleotide sequence: TGCAGTGCTAGAGAGCTAGCGGGCTTCTCCTACGAGCAGTACTTC.